This TCR beta chain appears in the sequencing data of a study of blood T cell repertoires in COVID-19. About this clone: The same CDR3 is also encoded by other DNA sequences in this sample.

Methods used by the authors: From reference gene primer amplification, estimates of nucleated cell counts were derived. The protocol was immunoSEQ multiplex PCR, while the TCRdb copy is restricted to in-frame clones and leaves out a portion. Clone size and the V and J calls come from that table; the DNA yielded D and trimming. The sample records around 250,000 clones, about nine tenths being singletons. Germline CDR1 and CDR2: SGHTA and FQGTGA. This CDR3 spans 18 amino acids. Trimming shortened V by 2 bases and J by 4 bases, and 23 bases separated the two germline ends. The sample comprised peripheral blood. This clonotype originated in a woman in her twenties or thirties with active or convalescent COVID-19. V is TRBV7-3 and J is TRBJ2-5, with D perhaps matching TRBD1 (7 bases). The CDR3 loop is CASSLRAHDRVGGETQYF. For the CDR3, the DNA is TGTGCCAGCAGCTTACGGGCCCACGACAGGGTGGGAGGAGAGACCCAGTACTTC.